This T cell receptor (beta chain) was obtained from a study of T cell responses to AZD1222 COVID-19 vaccine. Overall study context: Second-dose schedules of about 4 or about 12 weeks were combined. Study-level points and caveats: Seropositive status at baseline applied to only five or six AZD1222 recipients. Within unmutated variant regions lay the reported targets of nearly half of spike-specific TCRs. Clonal diversity may have been underestimated in mostly white British donors.

Turning to this clone: Its antigen is not known.

Using immunoSEQ multiplex PCR, the repertoire was profiled, and TCRdb retains in-frame clones only, with some absent. Counted here are 95,000 to 150,000 clones, more than 70% occurring once; the ten biggest clones make up 4.5% to 6%. Sequenced here: peripheral blood, sampled on day 0 of AZD1222 vaccination. The clonotype comes from an adult in good health.

CDR3: CASQRTANYGYTF. CDR3 bases: TGTGCCAGCCAGAGGACAGCTAACTATGGCTACACCTTC. The genes are TRBV28 and TRBJ1-2; D may be TRBD1 (6 bases). The CDR3 runs 13 residues. With 8 bases removed from V and 0 bases from J, the gap between germline ends came to 10 bases. CDR1 and CDR2 from the germline V gene are MDHEN and SYDVKM.